This TCR beta chain was sequenced for a study of early T cells in non-severe SARS-CoV-2 infection (dated by TCRdb to about 2021). Notes on the research overall: TCR sequencing used bulk RNA from unsorted whole blood, so alpha and beta chains could not be paired.

From the germline V gene (reference sequence), CDR1 is LNHDA and CDR2 is SQIVND. Between the V and J ends, shortened by 7 bases and 4 bases respectively, the junction contains 19 bases. Including the terminal cysteine and phenylalanine, the CDR3 comprises 15 residues. Only CDR3 DNA remains: 45 bases, in frame from the first base. Libraries were constructed by 5' RACE. Sequencing instrument: NextSeq 500. Unique molecular identifiers were attached to individual cDNA molecules in the TCR library protocol so that sequencing error and PCR bias could be corrected. Both TCR alpha and beta chains were sequenced, and tight co-correlation was observed between alpha and beta sequence abundances in each sample. In the authors' own workflow: V gene, J gene and CDR3 annotation of TCR sequences was performed with Decombinator V4. Expanded TCRs were defined as changing significantly between any two time points under a Poisson model with p below 0.0001. Abundances of TCRs were expressed as counts per million after normalisation to the total number of TCRs sequenced in each sample. TRAV1-2 paired with TRAJ12, TRAJ20 or TRAJ33 defined MAIT TCRs, while TRAV10 paired with TRAJ18 defined iNKT TCRs. VDJdb, accessed on 1 November 2021, was searched for TCRs annotated for CMV, EBV and SARS-CoV-2, and TCRs annotated for more than one antigen were excluded. TCRdb trimmed the raw reads at Q25, called clones with MiXCR and kept productive beta chains. CDR3 protein sequences are deduplicated, and each keeps its most common genes and DNA. The V and J calls shown here were made by TCRdb, not taken from the authors' results. This sample lists 20,000 to 25,000 distinct CDR3 sequences; around 4.5% were detected once. Of the sample, around 21% is held by the ten largest clones.

Of note for this clonotype: What antigen it recognizes has not been identified. Within one base of it there is no much larger clone, and no base qualities were kept.

The study was a case-control design nested within a healthcare worker cohort in London, UK, with weekly nasopharyngeal swab PCR tests and blood sampling. Healthcare workers were recruited between 23 and 31 March 2020, during the week of the UK lockdown, and were followed weekly for up to about 15 weeks. Overall study results and their limits: VDJdb matching was skewed toward anti-spike CD8 responses, so virus-specific expansions were likely underestimated and private and CD4 specificities were missed.

The receptor comes from an adult who was a healthcare worker with PCR-confirmed SARS-CoV-2 infection or an uninfected control (not recorded which). The sequenced sample was whole blood. The chain employs TRBV19 and TRBJ2-5; TRBD2 is a possible D gene, resting on 5 matching bases. The sequence in DNA is TGTGCCAGTACGCCGGACCTAAAAGGAGGAGAGACCCAGTACTTC. Translated, this is CASTPDLKGGETQYF.